These T cell receptor beta chains were read from a single sample in a study of shared clonotypes between healthy human individuals. TCRdb keeps only in-frame clones here, not all; method: immunoSEQ multiplex PCR. The table shows about 2 million clones, with roughly 94% occurring only once. Sequencing input: naive CD8+ T cells sorted from blood. The receptors originated from a man in his late teens or twenties in good health. CDR3s include the opening cysteine and the closing phenylalanine or tryptophan. Fields, in order: J gene, D gene, V gene, clone size, CDR3 DNA, CDR3 protein. D genes are given only for firm matches. The size entry is marked missing in some rows and otherwise reads once, few, many or a size class.

>TRBJ2-7|NA|TRBV28|few
TGTGCCAGCAGTTTTTCCTACGAGCAGTACTTC
CASSFSYEQYF
>TRBJ1-5|NA|TRBV4-3|NA
TGCGCCAGCAGCCAAGATATGGCTCAGCCCCAGCATTTT
CASSQDMAQPQHF
>TRBJ1-1|NA|TRBV28|NA
TGTGCCGGCAAAGTGGGCACTGAAGCTTTCTTT
CAGKVGTEAFF
>TRBJ2-2|TRBD2|TRBV4-3|NA
TGCGCCAGCAGCCAAGACGAGACTAGCGTTTACGGGGAGCTGTTTTTT
CASSQDETSVYGELFF
>TRBJ2-7|NA|TRBV28|few
TGTGCCAGCGCTGCCCCGTACGAGCAGTACTTC
CASAAPYEQYF
>TRBJ2-7|NA|TRBV9|NA
TGTGCCAGCAGCGTAGAAGGACTGTTCGAAGAGCAGTACTTC
CASSVEGLFEEQYF
>TRBJ1-2|TRBD1|TRBV4-1|NA
TGCGCCAGCAGCCAAGACCACCCCGGGACAGGGTATGGCTACACCTTC
CASSQDHPGTGYGYTF
>TRBJ2-5|NA|TRBV6-5|NA
TGTGCCAGCTCTGGCGTTTATCCAGAGACCCAGTACTTC
CASSGVYPETQYF
>TRBJ2-1|NA|TRBV7-6|NA
TGTGCCAGCAGCTTAGAGGGCAGGGTGACCTACAATGAGCAGTTCTTC
CASSLEGRVTYNEQFF
>TRBJ1-2|TRBD1|TRBV27|NA
TGTGCCAGCAGTTTATCGGTGACAGGGAGGTATGGCTACACCTTC
CASSLSVTGRYGYTF
>TRBJ1-6|NA|TRBV10-1|NA
TGCGCCAGCAGTAATCCAGGCAATAATTCACCCCTCCACTTT
CASSNPGNNSPLHF
>TRBJ1-4|NA|TRBV6-1|NA
TGTGCCAGCAGTGAACTAGTAACAGAGAAAGATTTTAATGAAAAACTGTTTTTT
CASSELVTEKDFNEKLFF
>TRBJ2-7|TRBD2|TRBV5-1|NA
TGCGCCAGCAGTCCTTCTAGCGGGAGGACCTACGGGCAGTACTTC
CASSPSSGRTYGQYF
>TRBJ2-1|NA|TRBV9|NA
TGTGCCAGCAGCGCAGCTCAGGGGGGCGAGCAGTTCTTC
CASSAAQGGEQFF
>TRBJ1-1|NA|TRBV30|NA
TGTGCCTGGAGTGTAGGGGGGCTGACCGAAGCTTTCTTT
CAWSVGGLTEAFF
>TRBJ2-2|NA|TRBV4-1|NA
TGCGCCAGCAGGTTGGCGGACGCGAACACCGGGGAGCTGTTTTTT
CASRLADANTGELFF
>TRBJ2-5|NA|TRBV5-5|NA
TGTGCCAGCAGCTTGGACAACGAAGAGACCCAGTACTTC
CASSLDNEETQYF
>TRBJ2-7|NA|TRBV7-9|NA
TGTGCCAGCAACCAGGGATTTTCCTACGAGCAGTACTTC
CASNQGFSYEQYF
>TRBJ2-3|NA|TRBV6-5|NA
TGTGCCAGCAGTTACGAGGTGGGCGCGGATACGCAGTATTTT
CASSYEVGADTQYF
>TRBJ2-7|TRBD2|TRBV7-6|NA
TGTGCCAGCAGCGTCGAGAGCGGGGGAACCTACGAGCAGTACTTC
CASSVESGGTYEQYF
>TRBJ1-6|NA|TRBV4-2|NA
TGTGCCAGCAGCCAAGAACAAGGGGGAGAGGATTCACCCCTCCACTTT
CASSQEQGGEDSPLHF
>TRBJ2-7|NA|TRBV10-1|few
TGCGCCAGCAGTGAGTCGCCCCGAACTGGGGAGCAGTACTTC
CASSESPRTGEQYF
>TRBJ2-1|NA|TRBV30|once
TGTGCCTGGAGCTCCCGGCATATCTACAATGAGCAGTTCTTC
CAWSSRHIYNEQFF
>TRBJ2-7|NA|TRBV7-9|once
TGTGCCAGCAGCCACGAGACTGTCTCCTACGAGCAGTACTTC
CASSHETVSYEQYF
>TRBJ1-1|NA|TRBV11-2|NA
TGTGCCAGCAGCTTAGTGGGGGGCGGCACTGAAGCTTTCTTT
CASSLVGGGTEAFF
>TRBJ2-1|TRBD2|TRBV6-1|NA
TGTGCCAGCAGTGAATCGAGCGGGAGGGCCCTCAATGAGCAGTTCTTC
CASSESSGRALNEQFF
>TRBJ2-7|NA|TRBV7-9|NA
TGTGCCAGCAGCTTAGGGAAGGGGCGAAGCTCCTACGAGCAGTACTTC
CASSLGKGRSSYEQYF
>TRBJ1-5|NA|TRBV25-1|NA
TGTGCCAGCAGTGAATCGGGTGGGGGCGCATATCAGCCCCAGCATTTT
CASSESGGGAYQPQHF
>TRBJ2-3|NA|TRBV28|NA
TGTGCCAGCAGTTTTCGGAAAACAGATACGCAGTATTTT
CASSFRKTDTQYF
>TRBJ2-1|TRBD2|TRBV7-2|NA
TGTGCCAGCAGCTTATTAGCTGGACTAGCGGAGGGGGACAATGAGCAGTTCTTC
CASSLLAGLAEGDNEQFF
>TRBJ2-1|NA|TRBV9|NA
TGTGCCAGCAGTGGAGAGGGTCTCTCGTGGGGTGAGCAGTTCTTC
CASSGEGLSWGEQFF
>TRBJ2-7|NA|TRBV6-4|NA
TGTGCCAGCAGTGCTAAACAGTCCGGGCAGTACTTC
CASSAKQSGQYF
>TRBJ2-1|TRBD2|TRBV9|NA
TGTGCCAGCAGCGTAGGGACTAGCGGGAGTAATGAGCAGTTCTTC
CASSVGTSGSNEQFF
>TRBJ2-7|NA|TRBV5-4|NA
TGTGCCAGCAGCTTGAAGGGTAGCAATATCTACGAGCAGTACTTC
CASSLKGSNIYEQYF
>TRBJ1-6|NA|TRBV27|NA
TGTGCCAGCAGTTTCCAGACAGAAAGCTCCTATAATTCACCCCTCCACTTT
CASSFQTESSYNSPLHF
>TRBJ2-5|TRBD1|TRBV6-5|NA
TGTGCCAGCAGTTACCTAGGGGGCGCAGAGACCCAGTACTTC
CASSYLGGAETQYF
>TRBJ2-2|TRBD2|TRBV9|NA
TGTGCCAGCAGCCCCCCCCTAAGTAGCGGGGGGTATATTAACACCGGGGAGCTGTTTTTT
CASSPPLSSGGYINTGELFF
>TRBJ2-3|TRBD1|TRBV27|NA
TGTGCCAGCAGAACAGGGGGACTCAGCACAGATACGCAGTATTTT
CASRTGGLSTDTQYF
>TRBJ1-3|NA|TRBV2|NA
TGTGCCAGCAGTGAGAGTCGGGGGGTCGGAAACACCATATATTTT
CASSESRGVGNTIYF
>TRBJ1-1|NA|TRBV30|NA
TGTGCCTGGAGGGACGTGGGGGTGGAAGCTTTCTTT
CAWRDVGVEAFF
>TRBJ2-7|TRBD1|TRBV9|NA
TGTGCCAGCAGCCCCCAAGGCGGGACAGGGGTCTACGAGCAGTACTTC
CASSPQGGTGVYEQYF
>TRBJ2-6|NA|TRBV6-5|NA
TGTGCCAGCAGGAACACAGGGTACGGGGCCAACGTCCTGACTTTC
CASRNTGYGANVLTF
>TRBJ2-5|TRBD1|TRBV10-2|NA
TGCGCCAGCAGTGCCCCTGGGACAGGAGAAGAGACCCAGTACTTC
CASSAPGTGEETQYF
>TRBJ1-1|NA|TRBV28|NA
TGTGCCAGCAGCCTCCCTACTGAAGCTTCCTTT
CASSLPTEASF
>TRBJ2-1|NA|TRBV7-2|NA
TGTGCCAGCAGCTCATTGGACTACCCGAATGAGCAGTTCTTC
CASSSLDYPNEQFF
>TRBJ1-5|TRBD1|TRBV6-4|NA
TGTGCCAGCAGTGAGGACAGGATACGCAATATGGGCAATCAGCCCCAGCATTTT
CASSEDRIRNMGNQPQHF
>TRBJ1-3|NA|TRBV4-3|once
TGCGCCAGCAGCCAAGATCGCCCGAAATCTGGAAACACCATATATTTT
CASSQDRPKSGNTIYF
>TRBJ2-1|TRBD2|TRBV27|NA
TGTGCCAGCAGTTGGGTAGCGGGTAGCTCCTACAATGAGCAGTTCTTC
CASSWVAGSSYNEQFF
>TRBJ2-1|TRBD1|TRBV7-9|NA
TGTGCCAGCAGCTCAACGACGTCCGGGACAGGGGCCAGTGAGCAGTTCTTC
CASSSTTSGTGASEQFF
>TRBJ2-7|NA|TRBV7-9|NA
TGTGCCAGCAGCACGACAGTGAGCTACGAGCAGTACTTC
CASSTTVSYEQYF
>TRBJ2-1|TRBD2|TRBV6-5|NA
TGTGCCAGCAGTCCGCTTGCGGGAGACTACAATGAGCAGTTCTTC
CASSPLAGDYNEQFF
>TRBJ2-7|NA|TRBV5-5|NA
TGTGCCAGCAGCTTGATTGGGTACGACGAGCAGTACTTC
CASSLIGYDEQYF
>TRBJ2-7|NA|TRBV10-3|NA
TGTGCCATCAGTGTCAACTACGAGCAGTACTTC
CAISVNYEQYF
>TRBJ2-2|TRBD2|TRBV4-3|NA
TGCGCCAGCAGCCAAGAGGTTCTAGCGGGAGGGTCGGGGGAGCTGTTTTTT
CASSQEVLAGGSGELFF
>TRBJ1-2|NA|TRBV7-9|once
TGTGCCAGCAGCTCCGACAGTTCCCTTTACTATGGCTACACCTTC
CASSSDSSLYYGYTF
>TRBJ2-1|NA|TRBV7-6|NA
TGTGCCAGCAGCTTAGCGGAGTACAATGAGCAGTTCTTC
CASSLAEYNEQFF
>TRBJ1-2|NA|TRBV5-4|NA
TGTGCCAGCAGCTTGGGATCCGGGTTTAACTATGGCTACACCTTC
CASSLGSGFNYGYTF
>TRBJ2-3|TRBD1|TRBV6-5|NA
TGTGCCAGCAGTTCCGGGACAGTCACAGATACGCAGTATTTT
CASSSGTVTDTQYF